This TCR beta chain was recovered during a study of T cell changes during pregnancy in multiple sclerosis (dated by TCRdb to the late 2010s). Concerning the study at large: In women with multiple sclerosis, the researchers looked at how the T cell repertoire shifted as pregnancy progressed.

The library was produced with the immunoSEQ multiplex PCR assay. TCRdb provides this immuneACCESS table in a form limited to in-frame rearrangements. Some clones are lacking; in checked studies, under half of them reflect an unresolved V gene, and why the rest are absent is not known. This sample is represented by fewer than 85,000 clones; roughly 93% of them were singletons. In total, the top ten clones hold approximately 2.4% of the sample. V is clipped by 3 bases and J by 1 base, and the sequence between their germline boundaries is 11 bases long. Including the terminal cysteine and phenylalanine, the CDR3 comprises 15 residues. Just CDR3 DNA is preserved here, 45 bases in frame from base 1. Via the germline V gene (reference sequence), CDR1 is WNHNN and CDR2 SYGVQD. Of note for this clone: The clone's antigen remains unknown. No base qualities exist here, and no much larger clone lies one base off it.

The chain was built from TRBV10-1 and TRBJ2-3; the D gene is possibly TRBD1, with 6 bases matching. This sequence originates from a female donor with multiple sclerosis, enrolled in a pregnancy study. Sequencing used peripheral blood, obtained in the second trimester of pregnancy. The base sequence is TGCGCCAGCAGTGAAAGGACAGCAGGCACAGATACGCAGTATTTT. The encoded protein is CASSERTAGTDTQYF.